These 21 T cell receptor beta chains were sequenced from one sample in a study of blood T cell repertoires in COVID-19. The data were produced by immunoSEQ multiplex PCR, yet TCRdb's version contains in-frame clones alone and is incomplete. Of 260,000 or so clones listed, 84% were seen once; the top ten hold around 7.8%. Sequencing was done on a sample of peripheral blood. All receptors derive from a human donor in a cohort sampled during active COVID-19.

In regard to this clone: The sample holds other DNA sequences that translate to the same CDR3. The chain employs TRBV5-1 and TRBJ2-5, with 15 bases lining up with TRBD2. CDR3 length: 17 residues. J was trimmed by 1 base and V by 4 bases; bases with no gene match: 5. Germline loops: CDR1 SGHRS, CDR2 YFSETQ. DNA of the CDR3: TGCGCCAGCAGCCCGGGACTAGCGGGAGGAAGCCAAGAGACCCAGTACTTC. Residues: CASSPGLAGGSQETQYF.

This clone was recorded a few times. The chain employs TRBV2 and TRBJ2-3; D gene uncertain. CDR3 length: 13 residues. Trimming removed 4 bases from V and 5 bases from J, with 10 bases in between. Germline-derived CDR1 and CDR2 are SNHLY and FYNNEI. The CDR3 region has the DNA TGTGCCAGCAGTGTTGGTGCCGGAGATACGCAGTATTTT. It specifies CASSVGAGDTQYF.

The rearrangement uses TRBV27 and TRBJ1-3; 7 bases are a match to TRBD1. The trim removed 10 bases at V and 0 bases at J, leaving 6 bases unmatched. CDR1 and CDR2 (germline): MNHEY, SMNVEV (reference sequence). The CDR3 is made up of 14 amino acids. This CDR3 is CATRQGNSGNTIYF. The CDR3 DNA reads as TGTGCCACCAGACAGGGAAACTCTGGAAACACCATATATTTT.

The chain joins TRBV2 to TRBJ2-3, with D possibly being TRBD1 (6 bases). This CDR3 is 14 amino acids long. Trimming removed 4 bases from V and 4 bases from J, with 12 bases in between. Germline V gene sequence: CDR1 SNHLY, CDR2 FYNNEI. CDR3 loop: CASSVTGIADTQYF. CDR3 coding DNA: TGTGCCAGCAGTGTCACAGGGATCGCAGATACGCAGTATTTT.

V is TRBV9 and J is TRBJ1-3, with D hard to call. CDR1 and CDR2 (germline): SGDLS, YYNGEE. Trimming left V 0 bases short and J 3 bases short, with 13 bases between. This CDR3 has 16 residues. The CDR3 spells CASSVGARQSGNTIYF. For the CDR3, the DNA is TGTGCCAGCAGCGTAGGGGCCCGGCAGAGTGGAAACACCATATATTTT.

The chain combines TRBV27 with TRBJ2-2; possible D gene TRBD1, 6 bases. The length of the CDR3 is 15 residues. Trimming cost V 3 bases and J 4 bases, with 12 bases left between them. Per germline, CDR1 MNHEY and CDR2 SMNVEV (reference sequence). The CDR3 here is CASSFSNRATGELFF. The CDR3 region has the DNA TGTGCCAGCAGTTTTTCCAACAGGGCCACCGGGGAGCTGTTTTTT.

The chain uses TRBV27 and TRBJ2-3; tentative D call: TRBD1 (6 bases). CDR3 length: 14 residues. Trimming cost V 2 bases and J 8 bases, with 14 bases left between them. Germline V gene sequence: CDR1 MNHEY, CDR2 SMNVEV (reference sequence). CDR3 sequence (DNA): TGTGCCAGCAGTTTAGAAGGACAGCGAGGTACGCAGTATTTT. Amino acid sequence: CASSLEGQRGTQYF.

The chain joins TRBV5-1 to TRBJ1-4; D is ambiguous. CDR3 length: 14 amino acids. The germline gives CDR1 SGHRS, CDR2 YFSETQ. Trimming cost V 2 bases and J 7 bases, with 12 bases left between them. The CDR3 loop is CASSLSTVGEKLFF. In DNA form, the CDR3 reads TGCGCCAGCAGCTTAAGCACAGTGGGTGAAAAACTGTTTTTT.

A remark on this clone: The same CDR3 also results from other DNA sequences found in this sample. The rearrangement uses TRBV6-5 and TRBJ1-5; 10 positions match TRBD1. This CDR3 region has 15 residues. V gave up 5 bases and J gave up 6 bases; unmatched junction bases: 7. The germline V gene has CDR1 MNHEY and CDR2 SVGAGI. The CDR3 here is CASSPRQGAVQPQHF. The CDR3 DNA sequence: TGTGCCAGCAGTCCCCGACAGGGGGCGGTTCAGCCCCAGCATTTT.

This clone was seen just once. The V call is TRBV28, the J call TRBJ1-6; 11 nucleotides match TRBD1. In germline, CDR1 is MDHEN, CDR2 SYDVKM. V was clipped by 6 bases and J by 7 bases; unmatched bases: 8. The CDR3 totals 16 residues. The CDR3 here is CASRDGTGGLNSPLHF. The CDR3 DNA is TGTGCCAGCAGAGATGGGACAGGGGGGTTGAATTCACCCCTCCACTTT.

The J gene is TRBJ2-7, the V gene TRBV9; unclear D gene. Germline V gene sequence: CDR1 SGDLS, CDR2 YYNGEE. The CDR3 sequence is 15 residues long. V was cut by 1 base and J by 3 bases, with 14 bases left in between. This chain's CDR3 is CASSVMPGSYYEQYF. The DNA of the CDR3 is TGTGCCAGCAGCGTAATGCCCGGGTCCTACTACGAGCAGTACTTC.

The gene calls are TRBV28 and TRBJ2-1, with D tentatively TRBD2 (6 bases). The CDR3 has 14 residues. Germline CDR1 is MDHEN and CDR2 is SYDVKM. V was pared by 5 bases and J by 7 bases, with 15 bases between. CDR3 nucleotides: TGTGCCAGCAGTGAGTCGGGGGAAGTGAATGAGCAGTTCTTC. Its protein is CASSESGEVNEQFF.

This sequence joins TRBV29-1 and TRBJ1-3; TRBD1 matches at 9 bases. The CDR3 consists of 19 residues. Losses at the gene ends were 6 bases for V and 1 base for J; bases not matched to a gene: 19. Germline assignment: CDR1 SQVTM and CDR2 ANQGSEA. In DNA form, the CDR3 reads TGCAGCGTCCTCCTTGGGACAGGGATAGAAGATAGTTCTGGAAACACCATATATTTT. Its translation is CSVLLGTGIEDSSGNTIYF.

V gene TRBV10-3 combines with J gene TRBJ2-3; D may be TRBD1 (6 bases). Germline assignment: CDR1 ENHRY and CDR2 SYGVKD. The V gene lost 9 bases and the J gene lost 0 bases, with 13 bases spanning the gap. This CDR3 has 14 amino acids. In DNA form, the CDR3 reads TGTGCCATAGCCCCGGGACAAAGCACAGATACGCAGTATTTT. Protein: CAIAPGQSTDTQYF.

The V and J genes are TRBV4-3 and TRBJ1-2; no firm D call. CDR3 length: 14 residues. Trimming cost V 0 bases and J 2 bases, with 7 bases left between them. The V gene's germline CDR1 is LGHNA and CDR2 YSLEER. The chain's CDR3 is CASSQDSQNYGYTF. CDR3 nucleotides: TGCGCCAGCAGCCAAGATAGCCAGAACTATGGCTACACCTTC.

This chain links TRBV18 with TRBJ2-2, with 7 bases lining up with TRBD2. The germline gives CDR1 KGHSH, CDR2 LQKENI. The CDR3 is 15 amino acids. The V and J ends lost 0 bases and 6 bases, in that order; junction bases with no gene match: 4. CDR3 protein: CASSPPSGKPGELFF. CDR3 coding DNA: TGTGCCAGCTCACCACCGAGCGGGAAGCCCGGGGAGCTGTTTTTT.

The chain combines TRBV4-1 with TRBJ2-5, with TRBD2 as a possible D gene (7 bases). V shed 1 base and J shed 2 bases, with 14 bases lying between them. Germline values: CDR1 MGHRA, CDR2 YSYEKL. The CDR3 loop spans 16 amino acids. CDR3 amino acids: CASSQVGGPRQETQYF. The CDR3 region has the DNA TGCGCCAGCAGCCAAGTCGGGGGGCCGAGACAAGAGACCCAGTACTTC.

The V call is TRBV4-1, the J call TRBJ1-2; D not resolved. The CDR3 is made up of 15 amino acids. Per the germline V gene, CDR1 is MGHRA and CDR2 is YSYEKL. Trimming stripped 0 bases from V and 2 bases from J, with 10 bases between. The CDR3 here is CASSQEGSPNYGYTF. DNA of the CDR3: TGCGCCAGCAGCCAAGAGGGCAGTCCCAACTATGGCTACACCTTC.

V gene TRBV10-2 combines with J gene TRBJ2-7; TRBD1 is a possible D gene (5 bases). The V gene lost 0 bases and the J gene lost 3 bases, with 24 bases spanning the gap. Germline V gene sequence: CDR1 WSHSY, CDR2 SAAADI. CDR3 length equals 19 residues. Written as DNA, the CDR3 is TGCGCCAGCAGTGAGTCGGGCAGGGAAGTGGTGGGCTCCGGCTACGAGCAGTACTTC. It codes for CASSESGREVVGSGYEQYF.

This rearrangement joins TRBV4-1 to TRBJ2-7; maybe TRBD1 (6 bases). The CDR3 is made up of 15 amino acids. The V gene's germline CDR1 is MGHRA and CDR2 YSYEKL. Trimming stripped 0 bases from V and 0 bases from J, with 9 bases between. The CDR3 coding sequence is TGCGCCAGCAGCCAAGAGGCGGACAGCTCCTACGAGCAGTACTTC. Translation gives CASSQEADSSYEQYF.

This rearrangement joins TRBV7-9 to TRBJ2-2; TRBD1 agrees at 9 bases. The ends lost 7 bases at V and 3 bases at J; junction bases unmatched: 6. CDR1 SEHNR and CDR2 FQNEAQ come from the germline V gene (reference sequence). This CDR3 region has 15 residues. In DNA form, the CDR3 reads TGTGCCAGCACTCCGGGACAGGGATACACCGGGGAGCTGTTTTTT. Protein product: CASTPGQGYTGELFF. The variable domain in full, completed from reference TRBV7-9 and TRBJ2-2, reads DTGVSQNPRHKITKRGQNVTFRCDPISEHNRLYWYRQTLGQGPEFLTYFQNEAQLEKSRLLSDRFSAERPKGSFSTLEIQRTEQGDSAMYLCASTPGQGYTGELFFGEGSRLTVL.